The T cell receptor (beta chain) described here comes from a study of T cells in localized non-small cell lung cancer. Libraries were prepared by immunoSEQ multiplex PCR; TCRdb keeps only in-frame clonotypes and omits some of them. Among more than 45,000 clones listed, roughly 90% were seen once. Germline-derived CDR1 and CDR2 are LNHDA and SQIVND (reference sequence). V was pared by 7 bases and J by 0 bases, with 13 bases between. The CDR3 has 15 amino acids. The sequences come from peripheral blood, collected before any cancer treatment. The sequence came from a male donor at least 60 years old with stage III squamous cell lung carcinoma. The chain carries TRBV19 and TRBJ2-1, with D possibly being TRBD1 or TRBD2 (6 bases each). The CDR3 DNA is TGTGCCAGTACTTATACGGGGGCCTCCTACAATGAGCAGTTCTTC. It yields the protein CASTYTGASYNEQFF.